This T cell receptor (beta chain) comes out of a study of identical twins. V shed 2 bases, J shed 5 bases, and the junction held 7 bases outside the gene matches. The CDR3 spans 15 residues. Germline CDR1 is LGHDT and CDR2 is YNNKEL (reference sequence). A single record per CDR3 protein comes from TCRdb applying MiXCR to the 5' RACE reads. This table holds roughly 200,000 distinct CDR3 sequences, approximately 16% found once. These data were also reused for a study on T cells expressing NK-cell markers.

The sample consisted of CD8+ T cells sorted from blood. This receptor was identified in a woman aged 18-30 years in good health. The V gene is TRBV3-1, the J gene TRBJ2-7, with 9 bases fitting TRBD1. The CDR3 is CASSQTGTGPHEQYF. The DNA for the CDR3 is TGTGCCAGCAGCCAAACCGGGACAGGGCCCCACGAGCAGTACTTC.